Following are 15 T cell receptor beta chains from one sample sequenced in a study of blood T cells in healthy people across ages. Together with a sample-barcoded 5' primer, a J-beta primer mix was included in a second PCR lasting about 7 to 12 cycles. TCRdb itself ran the 5' RACE reads through MiXCR, one entry per CDR3 protein. The sample holds 650,000 or so distinct CDR3 sequences, around 50% seen once. The source material was blood. These receptors were collected from a woman at least 80 years old in good health.

This clonotype has at least ten counts. V usage is TRBV6-5 and J usage is TRBJ2-5; D is uncertain. In germline, CDR1 is MNHEY, CDR2 SVGAGI. This CDR3 contains 15 residues. Trimming pared 2 bases from V and 0 bases from J, leaving 10 bases between. The chain's CDR3 is CASSYRGRDQETQYF. CDR3 DNA: TGTGCCAGCAGTTACCGCGGCAGAGACCAAGAGACCCAGTACTTC.

Comments on this clonotype: Just one base apart from a much larger clone, this may be a read error. The rearrangement uses TRBV10-3 and TRBJ1-2; no firm D call. Trimming pared 4 bases from V and 6 bases from J, leaving 12 bases between. The CDR3 runs to 13 residues. Germline lookup yields CDR1 ENHRY and CDR2 SYGVKD. The CDR3 region is CAISGSRQNGYTF. CDR3 nucleotide sequence: TGTGCCATCAGTGGGTCGAGGCAGAATGGCTACACCTTC.

At least ten counts were recorded for this clonotype. J is TRBJ1-2 and V is TRBV12-3 or TRBV12-4; 7 bases are shared with TRBD1. The CDR3 is made up of 13 amino acids. V was pared by 5 bases and J by 6 bases, with 6 bases of the junction left unmatched. The CDR3 sequence is CASSPGTAHGYTF. The CDR3 DNA sequence: TGTGCCAGCAGTCCCGGGACAGCCCATGGCTACACCTTC.

This clonotype is a singleton in its sample. V and J are TRBV11-3 and TRBJ2-1; TRBD1 or TRBD2 may be the D gene (5 bases each). Germline V gene lookup returns CDR1 SGHNT and CDR2 YENEEA. The CDR3 spans 16 residues. V was shortened by 1 base and J by 7 bases, with 17 bases between the two germline ends. The CDR3 loop reads CASSLGDPPTRNEQFF. CDR3 bases: TGTGCCAGCAGCTTAGGGGACCCACCTACGCGGAATGAGCAGTTCTTC.

The genes are TRBV6-6 and TRBJ2-3; TRBD2 agrees at 9 bases. Germline V gene sequence: CDR1 MNHNY, CDR2 SVGAGI (reference sequence). This CDR3 has 14 amino acids. The ends lost 11 bases at V and 4 bases at J; junction bases unmatched: 10. The CDR3 loop is CAAGGREGADTQYF. CDR3 nucleotide sequence: TGTGCCGCAGGTGGGCGGGAGGGCGCAGATACGCAGTATTTT.

The gene calls are TRBV29-1 and TRBJ2-1, with 10 bases aligning to TRBD1. Trimming removed 1 base from V and 4 bases from J; junction bases left unmatched: 1. CDR3 size: 14 residues. Germline V gives CDR1 SQVTM, CDR2 ANQGSEA. The CDR3 protein is CSVEGTGGYNEQFF. For the CDR3, the DNA is TGCAGCGTTGAAGGGACAGGGGGTTACAATGAGCAGTTCTTC.

This clonotype was observed at least ten times. The chain couples TRBV5-8 to TRBJ2-7, with TRBD2 as a possible D gene (5 bases). The CDR3 has 14 amino acids. Trimming shortened V by 4 bases and J by 1 base, and 12 bases separated the two germline ends. CDR1 and CDR2 from the germline V gene are SGHTS and YDEGEE. CDR3 in DNA: TGTGCCAGCAGCGAAGCTACTAGTTCCTACGAGCAGTACTTC. This codes for CASSEATSSYEQYF.

This chain connects TRBV29-1 to TRBJ2-1; D is possibly TRBD1 (6 bases). The CDR3 is 14 residues long. Per the germline V gene, CDR1 is SQVTM and CDR2 is ANQGSEA. The V and J ends lost 0 bases and 6 bases respectively, with 12 bases between them. The CDR3 region is CSVEDIRTVNEQFF. The CDR3 bases are TGCAGCGTTGAAGATATCAGGACAGTCAATGAGCAGTTCTTC.

The CDR3 nucleotides read TGTGCCAGCAGCCCCTACCTCGGAACGACGAACACCGGGGAGCTGTTTTTT. It specifies CASSPYLGTTNTGELFF. V usage is TRBV7-8 and J usage is TRBJ2-2, with D uncertain. The CDR3 runs 17 residues. V lost 5 bases to trimming and J lost 0 bases, with 16 bases between them. Germline CDR1 is SGHVS and CDR2 is FQNEAQ. The variable domain in full, with the rest retrieved from reference TRBV7-8 and TRBJ2-2, is GAGVSQSPRYKVAKRGQDVALRCDPISGHVSLFWYQQALGQGPEFLTYFQNEAQLDKSGLPSDRFFAERPEGSVSTLKIQRTQQEDSAVYLCASSPYLGTTNTGELFFGEGSRLTVL.

This clonotype has a count of ten or more. The chain is built from TRBV6-6 and TRBJ2-1; possibly TRBD1 or TRBD2 for D (5 bases each). Trimming took off 9 bases at V and 6 bases at J, with 18 bases between the two ends. The CDR3 covers 14 residues. Germline values: CDR1 MNHNY, CDR2 SVGAGI (reference sequence). In nucleotides, the CDR3 is TGTGCCAGTCTCCCGGGGTTGGGGCTCAATGAGCAGTTCTTC. It codes for CASLPGLGLNEQFF.

V is TRBV11-3 and J is TRBJ2-1; TRBD1 might be the D (6 bases). Germline lookup yields CDR1 SGHNT and CDR2 YENEEA. Deletions cut 3 bases from V and 13 bases from J, with 16 bases between. The CDR3 contains 13 residues. This CDR3 reads CASSLPRGREQFF. CDR3 DNA: TGTGCCAGCAGCTTGCCCAGGGGACGCGAACAGTTCTTC.

This clonotype was counted ten times or more. This chain links TRBV14 with TRBJ2-7, with D hard to call. The CDR3 runs 15 residues. In germline, CDR1 is SGHDN, CDR2 FVKESK. V lost 4 bases and J lost 2, with 15 bases in between. The CDR3 nucleotides read TGTGCCAGCAGCCCTCTACGGAGTTCGACCTACGAGCAGTACTTC. Its translation is CASSPLRSSTYEQYF.

CDR3 nucleotide sequence: TGCGCCAGCAGCGCGGACCCCTCAGAGACCCAGTACTTC. It yields the protein CASSADPSETQYF. The chain has TRBV5-1 and TRBJ2-5; D gene unclear. The CDR3 has 13 residues. Germline V gene lookup returns CDR1 SGHRS and CDR2 YFSETQ. V was cut by 4 bases and J by 4 bases, with 11 bases left in between. Full variable domain (outside the CDR3, taken from reference TRBV5-1 and TRBJ2-5): KAGVTQTPRYLIKTRGQQVTLSCSPISGHRSVSWYQQTPGQGLQFLFEYFSETQRNKGNFPGRFSGRQFSNSRSEMNVSTLELGDSALYLCASSADPSETQYFGPGTRLLVL.

As to this clonotype: The junction departs from the called germline gene at one end, perhaps through a read error. The genes are TRBV7-2 and TRBJ2-3; D call uncertain. The CDR3 has 13 amino acids. Germline CDR1 reads SGHTA; CDR2 reads FQGNSA. The chain's CDR3 is CASNLGFTDTQYF. As DNA, the CDR3 is TGTGCCAGCAACTTAGGTTTCACAGATACGCAGTATTTT.

About this clonotype itself: Its ends do not fully match the called genes, so a read error is possible. The genes are TRBV10-3 and TRBJ2-7; D is undetermined. There are 16 residues in the CDR3. Germline values: CDR1 ENHRY, CDR2 SYGVKD. In nucleotides, the CDR3 is TGTGCCATCGGTGAAGGGAACAGCCTTTTCTCCTACGAGCAGTACTTC. This encodes CAIGEGNSLFSYEQYF.